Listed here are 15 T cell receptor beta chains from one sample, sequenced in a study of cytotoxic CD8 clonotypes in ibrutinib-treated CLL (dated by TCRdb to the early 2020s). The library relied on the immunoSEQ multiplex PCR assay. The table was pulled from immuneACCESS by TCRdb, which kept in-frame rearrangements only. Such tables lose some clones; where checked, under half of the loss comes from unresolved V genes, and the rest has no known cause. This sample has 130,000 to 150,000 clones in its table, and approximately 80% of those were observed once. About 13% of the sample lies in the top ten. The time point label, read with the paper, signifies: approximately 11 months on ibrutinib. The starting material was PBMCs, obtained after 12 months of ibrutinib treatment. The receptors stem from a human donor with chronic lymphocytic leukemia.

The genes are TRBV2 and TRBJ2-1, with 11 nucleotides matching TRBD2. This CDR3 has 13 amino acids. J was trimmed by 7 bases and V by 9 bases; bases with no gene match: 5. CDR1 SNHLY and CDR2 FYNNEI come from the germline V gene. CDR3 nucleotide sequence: TGTGCCAGTAGCGGGAGGGCCTGGAATGAGCAGTTCTTC. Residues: CASSGRAWNEQFF.

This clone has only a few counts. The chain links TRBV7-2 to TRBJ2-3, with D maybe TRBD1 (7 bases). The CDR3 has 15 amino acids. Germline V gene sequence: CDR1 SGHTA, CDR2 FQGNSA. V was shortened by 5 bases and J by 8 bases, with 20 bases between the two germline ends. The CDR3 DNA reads TGTGCCAGCAGCCCAGGGGGGACCGAGAGAGTTACGCAGTATTTT. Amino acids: CASSPGGTERVTQYF.

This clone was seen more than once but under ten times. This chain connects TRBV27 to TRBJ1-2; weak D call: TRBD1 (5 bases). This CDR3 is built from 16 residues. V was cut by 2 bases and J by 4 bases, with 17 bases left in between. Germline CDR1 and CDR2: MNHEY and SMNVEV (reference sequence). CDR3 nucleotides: TGTGCCAGCAGTTTACGCGGGACCACTGGCTCCTATGGCTACACCTTC. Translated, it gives CASSLRGTTGSYGYTF.

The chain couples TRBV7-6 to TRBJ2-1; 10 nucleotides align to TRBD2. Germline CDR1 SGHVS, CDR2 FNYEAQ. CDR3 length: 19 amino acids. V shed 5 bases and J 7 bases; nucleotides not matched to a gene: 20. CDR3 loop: CASSHVPGLATNVLNEQFF. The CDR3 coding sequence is TGTGCCAGCAGCCACGTCCCGGGACTAGCGACCAACGTCCTGAATGAGCAGTTCTTC.

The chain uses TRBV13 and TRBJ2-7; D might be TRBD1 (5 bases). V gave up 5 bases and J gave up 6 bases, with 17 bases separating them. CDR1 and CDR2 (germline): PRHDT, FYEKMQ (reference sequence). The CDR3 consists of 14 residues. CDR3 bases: TGTGCCAGCAGCCGTACCCAGGGCCTGGGCGAGCAGTACTTC. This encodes CASSRTQGLGEQYF.

CDR3 DNA: TGTGCCAGCAGCTTATCCCGAGAGACCCAGTACTTC. Its translation: CASSLSRETQYF. The chain uses TRBV7-2 and TRBJ2-5; D is unclear. With 2 bases removed from V and 4 bases from J, the gap between germline ends came to 5 bases. This CDR3 is 12 amino acids long. Germline CDR1 SGHTA, CDR2 FQGNSA.

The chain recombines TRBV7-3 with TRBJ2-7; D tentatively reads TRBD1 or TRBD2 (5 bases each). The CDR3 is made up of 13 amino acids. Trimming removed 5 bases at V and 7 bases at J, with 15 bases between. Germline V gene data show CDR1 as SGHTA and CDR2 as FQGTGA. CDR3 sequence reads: CASSAGRVGEQYF. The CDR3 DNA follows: TGTGCCAGCAGCGCGGGCAGGGTGGGTGAGCAGTACTTC.

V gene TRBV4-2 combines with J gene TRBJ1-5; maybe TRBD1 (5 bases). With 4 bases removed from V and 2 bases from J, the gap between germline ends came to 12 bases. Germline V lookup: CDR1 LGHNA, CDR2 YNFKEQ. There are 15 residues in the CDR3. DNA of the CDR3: TGTGCCAGCAGCCCCTTTAGGGGTGGCAATCAGCCCCAGCATTTT. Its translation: CASSPFRGGNQPQHF.

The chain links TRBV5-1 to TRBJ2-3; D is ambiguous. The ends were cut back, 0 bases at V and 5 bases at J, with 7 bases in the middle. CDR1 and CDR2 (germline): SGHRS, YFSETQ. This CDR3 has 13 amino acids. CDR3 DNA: TGCGCCAGCAGCTTGGAACACCGAGATACGCAGTATTTT. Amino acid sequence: CASSLEHRDTQYF.

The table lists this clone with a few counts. The CDR3 is CASSFSEGGEQYF. The CDR3 nucleotides are TGTGCCAGCAGCTTTAGTGAGGGCGGCGAGCAGTACTTC. The chain recombines TRBV7-6 with TRBJ2-7; tentatively, D is TRBD2 (5 bases). Trimming shortened V by 3 bases and J by 6 bases, and 12 bases separated the two germline ends. This CDR3 is 13 amino acids long. The germline V gene has CDR1 SGHVS and CDR2 FNYEAQ.

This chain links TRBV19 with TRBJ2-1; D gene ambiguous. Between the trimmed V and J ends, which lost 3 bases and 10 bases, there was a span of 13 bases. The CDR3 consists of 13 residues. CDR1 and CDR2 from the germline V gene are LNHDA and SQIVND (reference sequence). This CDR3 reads CASSISGNWEQFF. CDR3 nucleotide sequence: TGTGCCAGTAGTATTAGTGGTAATTGGGAGCAGTTCTTC.

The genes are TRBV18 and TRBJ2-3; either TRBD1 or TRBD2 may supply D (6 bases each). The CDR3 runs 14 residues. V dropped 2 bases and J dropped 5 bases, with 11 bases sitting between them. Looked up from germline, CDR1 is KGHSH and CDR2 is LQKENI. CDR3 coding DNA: TGTGCCAGCTCACCAACGGGGGCAGGAGATACGCAGTATTTT. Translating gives CASSPTGAGDTQYF.

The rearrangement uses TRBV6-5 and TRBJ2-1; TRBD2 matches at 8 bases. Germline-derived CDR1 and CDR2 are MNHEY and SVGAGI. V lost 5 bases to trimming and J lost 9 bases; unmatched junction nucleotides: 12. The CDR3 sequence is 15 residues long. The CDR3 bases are TGTGCCAGCAGTAGTGGATTAGCGGGACTCATTGAGCAGTTCTTC. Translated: CASSSGLAGLIEQFF.

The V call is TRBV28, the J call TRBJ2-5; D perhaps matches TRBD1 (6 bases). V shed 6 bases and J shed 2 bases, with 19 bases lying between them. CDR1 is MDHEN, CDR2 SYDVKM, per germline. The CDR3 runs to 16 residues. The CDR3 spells CASRKSFGQKQETQYF. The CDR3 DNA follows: TGTGCCAGCAGAAAGAGTTTTGGACAGAAACAAGAGACCCAGTACTTC. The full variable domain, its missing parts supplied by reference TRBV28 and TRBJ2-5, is DVKVTQSSRYLVKRTGEKVFLECVQDMDHENMFWYRQDPGLGLRLIYFSYDVKMKEKGDIPEGYSVSREKKERFSLILESASTNQTSMYLCASRKSFGQKQETQYFGPGTRLLVL.

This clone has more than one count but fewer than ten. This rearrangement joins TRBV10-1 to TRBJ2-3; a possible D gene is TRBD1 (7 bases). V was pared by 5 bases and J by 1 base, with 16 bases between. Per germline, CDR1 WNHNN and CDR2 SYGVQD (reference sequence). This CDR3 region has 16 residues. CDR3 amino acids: CASSIYRGGGTDTQYF. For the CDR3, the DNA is TGCGCCAGCAGTATCTACAGGGGAGGAGGCACAGATACGCAGTATTTT.